These T cell receptor beta chains were read from a single sample in a study of blood T cell repertoires in COVID-19. Measured with immunoSEQ multiplex PCR; TCRdb has only the in-frame clones, and not every one. Among 130,000 to 150,000 clones listed, roughly nine tenths were seen once. The sample comprised peripheral blood. All receptors come from a woman aged 55-70 years with active COVID-19. Each CDR3 is given with its conserved first and last residue. The D gene is left open where the match is weak. Clone sizes are given selectively: once, few, many, or a class where the clone is expanded.

clone size	D gene	V gene	J gene	CDR3 DNA	CDR3 protein
few	NA	TRBV9	TRBJ2-1	TGTGCCAGCAGCGTAGACGGATGGGGGCCTCCGAGCTCCTACAATGAGCAGTTCTTC	CASSVDGWGPPSSYNEQFF
NA	NA	TRBV5-5	TRBJ1-1	TGTGCCAGCAGCGACGGGGATATCGGGCGGGCTTTCTTT	CASSDGDIGRAFF
NA	NA	TRBV10-2	TRBJ2-7	TGCGCCAGCTTGAGGAGGAACGACTACGAGCAGTACTTC	CASLRRNDYEQYF
NA	TRBD2	TRBV11-2	TRBJ2-3	TGTGCCAGCAGCCTTAGCGGGCCTACCACAGATACGCAGTATTTT	CASSLSGPTTDTQYF
NA	NA	TRBV25-1	TRBJ2-5	TGTGCCAGCAGTGAGTGGGCAAGAGACCAAGAGACCCAGTACTTC	CASSEWARDQETQYF
NA	TRBD1	TRBV30	TRBJ1-4	TGTGCCTGGAGTCCTACACAGGGGCCGCGTGTGGAAAAACTGTTTTTT	CAWSPTQGPRVEKLFF
NA	NA	TRBV28	TRBJ1-2	TGTGCCAGCAGCATGTCCTATGGCTACACCTTC	CASSMSYGYTF
few	TRBD1	TRBV4-1	TRBJ1-4	TGCGCCAGCAGCGGAGAGGGACAGCTTGAAAAACTGTTTTTT	CASSGEGQLEKLFF
NA	TRBD1	TRBV6-2/TRBV6-3	TRBJ2-7	TGTGCCAGCAGACCTCCGGGACAGGGCAACTACGAGCAGTACTTC	CASRPPGQGNYEQYF
NA	NA	TRBV5-8	TRBJ1-5	TGTGCCAGCAGCTTCTCCCAGCCCCAGCATTTT	CASSFSQPQHF
once	NA	TRBV19	TRBJ1-2	TGTGCCAGTCAAGACAGAGCTAACTATGGCTACACCTTC	CASQDRANYGYTF
NA	NA	TRBV28	TRBJ2-2	TGTGCCAGCAGTATCCCCTCCGGGGAGCTGTTTTTT	CASSIPSGELFF
NA	NA	TRBV29-1	TRBJ2-1	TGCAGCGCTGAAGCGGGTTACTACAATGAGCAGTTCTTC	CSAEAGYYNEQFF
NA	NA	TRBV7-8	TRBJ2-2	TGTGCCAGCAGCCCCCGGGAGAACACCGGGGAGCTGTTTTTT	CASSPRENTGELFF
few	NA	TRBV5-1	TRBJ2-3	TGCGCCAGCAGCTTAGGGGCCCGGGATACGCAGTATTTT	CASSLGARDTQYF
NA	TRBD2	TRBV27	TRBJ2-3	TGTGCCAGCAGTTTAATTCCCCACACTAGCGGGAGGGCCTATGGGGGCACAGATACGCAGTATTTT	CASSLIPHTSGRAYGGTDTQYF
NA	TRBD1	TRBV7-9	TRBJ1-4	TGTGCCAGCAGCCGAACCGGGACAGCTAATGAAAAACTGTTTTTT	CASSRTGTANEKLFF
NA	TRBD1	TRBV18	TRBJ2-2	TGTGCCAGCTCAACGGGACAGGGGAACACCGGGGAGCTGTTTTTT	CASSTGQGNTGELFF
NA	TRBD2	TRBV5-1	TRBJ2-3	TGCGCCAGCAGCTTGATGACTAGCGGGACGCACACAGATACGCAGTATTTT	CASSLMTSGTHTDTQYF
few	TRBD1	TRBV18	TRBJ1-4	TGTGCCAGCTCACCGGGCCGGGACAGAATAGAAAAACTGTTTTTT	CASSPGRDRIEKLFF
NA	NA	TRBV18	TRBJ2-1	TGTGCCAGCTCACCAACAGGGAAGGTCTCCTACAATGAGCAGTTCTTC	CASSPTGKVSYNEQFF
NA	NA	TRBV2	TRBJ2-5	TGTGCCAGCAGTACCCAGGGTAGCTTATCGGAGACCCAGTACTTC	CASSTQGSLSETQYF
NA	TRBD1	TRBV28	TRBJ2-1	TGTGCCAGCAGCATAAACAGGGGGCGCGTTACCTACAATGAGCAGTTCTTC	CASSINRGRVTYNEQFF
NA	NA	TRBV28	TRBJ2-1	TGTGCCAGCAGCCACCGTATCCGGGATCATGAGCAGTTCTTC	CASSHRIRDHEQFF
NA	TRBD2	TRBV7-3	TRBJ2-1	TGTGCCAGCAGCTTAACGCCCCGACGGGGGGGGCAACACAATGAGCAGTTCTTC	CASSLTPRRGGQHNEQFF
NA	TRBD2	TRBV28	TRBJ2-1	TGTGCCACTGTTCACGCGAGGACTAGCGGGAGTGGGCAGTTCTTC	CATVHARTSGSGQFF
NA	NA	TRBV7-2	TRBJ2-1	TGTGCCAGCAGCTTCCAAGGAGCAGGGTACAATGAGCAGTTCTTC	CASSFQGAGYNEQFF
NA	TRBD2	TRBV27	TRBJ2-7	TGTGCCAGCAGTTGGGGCCCGGGGGGGGGCTACGAGCAGTACTTC	CASSWGPGGGYEQYF
NA	NA	TRBV3-1/TRBV3-2	TRBJ2-7	TGTGCCAGCAGCCAAGGACTCACTAGCAGGAGCTCCTACGAGCAGTACTTC	CASSQGLTSRSSYEQYF
NA	TRBD2	TRBV20-1	TRBJ2-1	TGCAGTGCTAGTTCCCCCGGGACTAGCGGGACCGGAGTGTTCTTC	CSASSPGTSGTGVFF
NA	NA	TRBV28	TRBJ2-1	TGTGCCACCTGTCGAGGGCCCTCCTACAATGAGCAGTTCTTC	CATCRGPSYNEQFF
once	TRBD2	TRBV9	TRBJ2-4	TGTGCCAGCAGCGCGGGACTAACCAAAAACATTCAGTACTTC	CASSAGLTKNIQYF
NA	NA	TRBV9	TRBJ1-1	TGTGCCAGCAGCGTAGACTCCGTGCCGAACACTGAAGCTTTCTTT	CASSVDSVPNTEAFF
NA	TRBD1	TRBV5-1	TRBJ2-7	TGCGCCAGCAGTGAACAGGGGATGGGCGAGCAGTACTTC	CASSEQGMGEQYF
NA	TRBD2	TRBV15	TRBJ2-1	TGTGCCACCAGCACGGGAGGGCCGAGTTACAATGAGCAGTTCTTC	CATSTGGPSYNEQFF
NA	TRBD2	TRBV4-2	TRBJ2-2	TGTGCCAGCAGCCAAGAGGGACTAGCCGGCGGGGAGCTGTTTTTT	CASSQEGLAGGELFF
NA	TRBD1	TRBV29-1	TRBJ1-2	TGCAGCGTTACTCGGGGACAGGGGGCTGTCTATGGCTACACCTTC	CSVTRGQGAVYGYTF
NA	NA	TRBV12-3/TRBV12-4	TRBJ1-5	TGTGCCAGCAGTAAGGGCGCGGGTCAGCCCCAGCATTTT	CASSKGAGQPQHF
NA	NA	TRBV6-5	TRBJ1-1	TGTGCCAGCAGTTACTGGGGTATGGACAGGAACACTGAAGCTTTCTTT	CASSYWGMDRNTEAFF
NA	NA	TRBV6-2/TRBV6-3	TRBJ2-7	TGTGCCAGCAGTGACACAGGGTCCTCCTACGAGCAGTACTTC	CASSDTGSSYEQYF